This T cell receptor beta chain appears in the sequencing data of a study of blood T cell repertoires in COVID-19. Looking at the study overall: COVID-19 samples, acute and convalescent, were from the United States, Italy and Spain. Nucleic acid was either cDNA or gDNA, and it came from T cells, B-cell-depleted T cells, or PBMCs.

Original data processing: Cell counts per sample came from amplifying reference gene primers. The method was immunoSEQ multiplex PCR; TCRdb's version includes in-frame clones alone and lacks a portion of them. V, J and clone size were drawn from that table, and D and trimming were deduced from the DNA. The sample lists about 160,000 clones; more than 75% were seen once. Germline V gene sequence: CDR1 SGHRS, CDR2 YFSETQ. The CDR3 totals 14 residues. Deletions cut 0 bases from V and 3 bases from J, with 10 bases between. This clone was counted only a few times. The rearrangement uses TRBV5-1 and TRBJ2-7, with a tentative D call TRBD2 (5 bases). This clonotype originated in an elderly man with acute or convalescent COVID-19. Sequencing input: peripheral blood. CDR3 region: CASSLAGEFYEQYF. The CDR3 DNA is TGCGCCAGCAGCTTGGCCGGGGAATTCTACGAGCAGTACTTC.